This T cell receptor delta chain was found in a study of γδ T cells in repeated Plasmodium falciparum infection. The table lists this clone with a few counts. Antigen specificity is unknown. Given a far larger clone just one base away, this is likely a sequencing read error. Different DNA sequences within this sample yield the same CDR3. Study outcomes and limitations: Vgamma9/Vdelta2+ repertoires stayed stably polyclonal over time and infection.

TCRdb fed the multiplex PCR reads into CATT to redo clone calling. Altogether roughly 86,000 delta-chain clones are present, over 1.3% being singletons, with the ten largest covering under 10%. Vgamma9/Vdelta2+ and Vdelta2-negative gammadelta T cells were flow-sorted from PBMC for bulk sequencing. This CDR3 region has 25 residues. Germline CDR1 TSWWSYY, CDR2 QGS. The source of this sequence is a pool of human donors (malaria-infected and uninfected, not separated). The sequenced material came from gamma-delta T cells from blood. J is TRDJ1 and V is TRDV1; 8 nucleotides agree with TRDD2. Here the J gene was assigned by germline matching of the DNA, as TCRdb has none. CDR3 region: CALGELNAPTSYPYHTLMYTDKLIF. CDR3 nucleotides: TGTGCCCTTGGGGAACTAAACGCCCCCACTTCCTACCCGTACCATACGCTGATGTACACCGATAAACTCATCTTT.